This is a list of T cell receptor beta chains from one sample in a study of T cell responses to AZD1222 COVID-19 vaccine. The repertoire was sequenced with immunoSEQ multiplex PCR; TCRdb's copy has only in-frame clones and lacks some. The data show about 120,000 clones, with 80% to 90% seen just once and 9% to 15% held by the top ten. Specimen: peripheral blood, collected on day 0 of AZD1222 vaccination. These receptors were collected from an adult in good health. CDR3s include the opening cysteine and the closing phenylalanine or tryptophan. A D gene is named only where the DNA matches it firmly. Clone size is given for some rows only: seen once, a few or many times, or a class if the clone is expanded.

j_call v_call clone_size d_call cdr3_nt cdr3_aa
TRBJ2-1 TRBV28 - TRBD2 TGTGCCAGCAGTTTAGGCGGGAGTTCGTCCAATGAGCAGTTCTTC CASSLGGSSSNEQFF
TRBJ1-4 TRBV28 - TRBD1 TGTGCCCACCAAGGACAGGGTTCTCTCGAAAAACTGTTTTTT CAHQGQGSLEKLFF
TRBJ2-7 TRBV11-2 - - TGTGCCAGCAGCTTAGTTGGGGCAGGGTATCAGCAGTACTTC CASSLVGAGYQQYF
TRBJ2-1 TRBV7-2 once TRBD2 TGTGCCAGCAGCTTGGGGACTAGCGGGAGTATAGCTGAGCAGTTCTTC CASSLGTSGSIAEQFF
TRBJ2-2 TRBV5-8 - TRBD1 TGTGCCAGCAGACGCCGGACAGGGGGCATCACCGGGGAGCTGTTTTTT CASRRRTGGITGELFF
TRBJ1-4 TRBV27 - TRBD1 TGTGCCAGCAGTGGACAGGGTCGACTGTTTTTT CASSGQGRLFF
TRBJ2-7 TRBV15 - - TGTGCCACCAGCAGAGTTGACGAGGGCTACGAGCAGTACTTC CATSRVDEGYEQYF
TRBJ2-3 TRBV6-2/TRBV6-3 - TRBD2 TGTGCCAGCAGTTTCGGTGCGGGAGACACAGATACGCAGTATTTT CASSFGAGDTDTQYF
TRBJ2-3 TRBV3-1/TRBV3-2 - TRBD1 TGTGCCAGCAGCCAGCCGGGACAGGGGATAACAGATACGCAGTATTTT CASSQPGQGITDTQYF
TRBJ2-1 TRBV19 - - TGTGCCAGTGAAGGAGGGAGGTATGAGCAGTTCTTC CASEGGRYEQFF
TRBJ1-5 TRBV20-1 once - TGCAGTGCTAGTCCGGGACCCAGCGGTAATCAGCCCCAGCATTTT CSASPGPSGNQPQHF
TRBJ2-1 TRBV11-3 - - TGTGCCAGCAGCTTAGTAGCGGAGGGAGCTAAGGGCAATGAGCAGTTCTTC CASSLVAEGAKGNEQFF
TRBJ2-1 TRBV3-1/TRBV3-2 once TRBD1 TGTGCCAGCAGCCAAGCTCGCAGTGGGACAGGACAGCGCCTCTTGGTATTCTACAATGAGCAGTTCTTC CASSQARSGTGQRLLVFYNEQFF
TRBJ2-3 TRBV29-1 - TRBD2 TGCAGCGTTCTTGACGGGAGGGGGACGCAGTATTTT CSVLDGRGTQYF
TRBJ2-5 TRBV9 - - TGTGCCAGCAGCGTAGTCCCGCAGGGGACCCAGTACTTC CASSVVPQGTQYF
TRBJ1-6 TRBV6-1 once - TGTGCCAGCAGTGAACTGATCGGCGTAAACTCACCCCTCCACTTT CASSELIGVNSPLHF
TRBJ1-1 TRBV28 - - TGTGCCAGCAGCCTGGGGAACACTGAAGCTTTCTTT CASSLGNTEAFF
TRBJ1-3 TRBV6-1 once - TGTGCCAGCAGTGACCTAACGGAGACTGGAAACACCATATATTTT CASSDLTETGNTIYF
TRBJ2-7 TRBV7-7 once TRBD1 TGTGCTAGCAGCTTAGTCAGGGGGCGCGGCGAGCAGTACTTC CASSLVRGRGEQYF
TRBJ2-1 TRBV24-1 once - TGTGCCACCAGTGTAGGCAGGTACAATGAGCAGTTCTTC CATSVGRYNEQFF
TRBJ2-1 TRBV9 few TRBD2 TGTGCCAGCAGCGTCACTAGCGGGAGGTGGAATGAGCAGTTCTTC CASSVTSGRWNEQFF
TRBJ2-3 TRBV5-8 - TRBD2 TGTGCCAGCAGCTTGGCCCCGACTAGCGGCACAGATACGCAGTATTTT CASSLAPTSGTDTQYF
TRBJ2-3 TRBV24-1 - TRBD1 TGTGCCACCAGTGATTTCCAGGGGGCAGGTTTGGATACGCAGTATTTT CATSDFQGAGLDTQYF
TRBJ2-7 TRBV19 - TRBD1 TGTGCCAGTAGTATAGCTTCCGGGACAGGGCCCCACGAGCAGTACTTC CASSIASGTGPHEQYF
TRBJ2-6 TRBV6-1 - - TGTGCCAGCAGTGATACAGCCCCCCGTCTGACTTTC CASSDTAPRLTF
TRBJ1-5 TRBV6-5 once TRBD1 TGTGCCAGCAGTAAACAGGGGGCAAGCAATCAGCCCCAGCATTTT CASSKQGASNQPQHF
TRBJ1-2 TRBV7-8 - TRBD1 TGTGCCAGCAGCTTAAAGACAGGGAGTGGCTACACCTTC CASSLKTGSGYTF
TRBJ1-2 TRBV12-3/TRBV12-4 - TRBD1 TGTGCCAGCAGCCTGACAGGGGCCTGGGGCTACACCTTC CASSLTGAWGYTF
TRBJ2-7 TRBV27 - TRBD1 TGTGCCAGCAGTTCCCCTTCCAGGGGGTTGCTCGAGCAGTACTTC CASSSPSRGLLEQYF
TRBJ1-6 TRBV28 - TRBD1 TGTGCCAGCAGGTCCGGGACAGGGAACTCACCCCTCCACTTT CASRSGTGNSPLHF
TRBJ2-2 TRBV7-2 - - TGTGCCAGCAGCTTAGAGACTCAGCGGCTCACCGGGGAGCTGTTTTTT CASSLETQRLTGELFF
TRBJ2-2 TRBV2 - - TGTGCCAGCAGTGAAGTAGGAACCGGGGAGCTGTTTTTT CASSEVGTGELFF
TRBJ1-5 TRBV5-1 - TRBD1 TGCGCCAGCAGCTTGGTGCCAGGGGGGGGTGTACATCAGCCCCAGCATTTT CASSLVPGGGVHQPQHF
TRBJ2-3 TRBV6-6 - - TGTGCCAGCGTTGATAGCACAGATACGCAGTATTTT CASVDSTDTQYF
TRBJ2-5 TRBV5-1 - - TGCGCCAGCAGCTTGGGGCCAGGGGTCTTGGAGACCCAGTACTTC CASSLGPGVLETQYF
TRBJ2-1 TRBV7-3 - - TGTGCCAGCAGCTTATCGTCGAGCTCCTACAATGAGCAGTTCTTC CASSLSSSSYNEQFF
TRBJ2-7 TRBV28 many - TGTGCCAGCAGGGGCAGGGGCTACGAGCAGTACTTC CASRGRGYEQYF
TRBJ1-2 TRBV19 - - TGTGCCAGTAGTATAGATGGGACATTTCTTGGCTACACCTTC CASSIDGTFLGYTF
TRBJ2-1 TRBV18 - TRBD1 TGTGCCAGCTCGGGACAGGGACCCCTTCAGTTCTTC CASSGQGPLQFF
TRBJ2-2 TRBV24-1 - - TGTGCCACCAGTGACCCCTCACAGGTCCTCGGGGAGCTGTTTTTT CATSDPSQVLGELFF
TRBJ1-4 TRBV5-1 - - TGCGCCAGCAGCTTGGGCGCTGCAACTAATGAAAAACTGTTTTTT CASSLGAATNEKLFF
TRBJ1-1 TRBV28 - - TGTGCCAGCAGTTCCCAGGGTCCTGAAGCTTTCTTT CASSSQGPEAFF
TRBJ1-1 TRBV6-2/TRBV6-3 - - TGTGCCAGCAGTTACCCCCGGGGAGGGCTCAACACTGAAGCTTTCTTT CASSYPRGGLNTEAFF
TRBJ2-1 TRBV21-1 - - TGTGCCAGCAGGGAAAGTGCCCTAGGCCTTGGCTCGCAAAGCTCCTACAATGAGCAGTTCTTC CASRESALGLGSQSSYNEQFF
TRBJ1-5 TRBV19 - - TGTGCCAGTAGGGGGGGGGATCAGCCCCAGCATTTT CASRGGDQPQHF
TRBJ2-1 TRBV19 once TRBD2 TGTGCCAGTAGCTTAGCGGGAGTGAGCTCCTACAATGAGCAGTTCTTC CASSLAGVSSYNEQFF
TRBJ2-3 TRBV2 - TRBD1 TGTGCCAGCAAACAGGGGGCCAATACGCAGTATTTT CASKQGANTQYF
TRBJ1-3 TRBV3-1/TRBV3-2 - - TGTGCCAGCAGCCAAGCTATGGGGGTTGGAAACACCATATATTTT CASSQAMGVGNTIYF
TRBJ1-3 TRBV7-2 - - TGTGCCAGCAGCTTAGCCCGGTCTCCACCGGGAAACACCATATATTTT CASSLARSPPGNTIYF
TRBJ1-4 TRBV6-4 - - TGTGCCAGAAGTTCTATATATGGGCCTCTGGACGATGAAAAACTGTTTTTT CARSSIYGPLDDEKLFF
TRBJ1-1 TRBV20-1 few TRBD1 TGCAGTGCTTCTTGGACAGGGAAGGACCGCTTT CSASWTGKDRF